This T cell receptor (beta chain) was sequenced in a study of CD8+CD57+ T cells in acquired aplastic anemia. Overall study results and limits: Patients and controls had CD8+ Simpson's diversity values that were not significantly distinct.

The use of genomic DNA as template underpinned the TCR beta VDJ and CDR3 profiling. TCRdb passed the reads through MiXCR, listing each CDR3 protein once. The sample shows about 220,000 distinct CDR3 sequences, about a third of them seen only once. This clonotype was recorded a few times. Antigen specificity is unknown. This TCR came from a human donor in good health, serving as a control. What was sequenced was sorted CD4+, CD8+, or CD8+CD57+ T cells (not recorded which) from PBMCs.

Here the CDR3 DNA reads TGTGCCAGCAGTCCCCCCCCGGTGAACTATGGCTACACCTTC. Its protein is CASSPPPVNYGYTF. The rearrangement links TRBV12-3 or TRBV12-4 to TRBJ1-2; D is unclear. The CDR3 consists of 14 residues. Trimming pared 5 bases from V and 2 bases from J, leaving 12 bases between.